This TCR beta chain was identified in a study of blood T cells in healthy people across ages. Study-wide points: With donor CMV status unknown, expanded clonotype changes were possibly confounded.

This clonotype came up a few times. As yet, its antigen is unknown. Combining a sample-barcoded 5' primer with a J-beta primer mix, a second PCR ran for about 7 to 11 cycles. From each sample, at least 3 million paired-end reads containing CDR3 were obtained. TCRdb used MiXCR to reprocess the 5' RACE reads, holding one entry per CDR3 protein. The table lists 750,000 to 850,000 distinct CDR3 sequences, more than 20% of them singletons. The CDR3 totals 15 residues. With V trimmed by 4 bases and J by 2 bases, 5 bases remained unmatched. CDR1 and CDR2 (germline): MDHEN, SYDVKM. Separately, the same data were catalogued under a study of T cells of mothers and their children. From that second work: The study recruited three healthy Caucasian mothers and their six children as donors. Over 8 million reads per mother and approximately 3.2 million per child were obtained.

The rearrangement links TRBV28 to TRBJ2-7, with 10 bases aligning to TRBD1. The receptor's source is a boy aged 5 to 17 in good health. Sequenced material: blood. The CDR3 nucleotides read TGTGCCAGCAGTTCTGCGGGGACAGGGGCCTACGAGCAGTACTTC. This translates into CASSSAGTGAYEQYF.